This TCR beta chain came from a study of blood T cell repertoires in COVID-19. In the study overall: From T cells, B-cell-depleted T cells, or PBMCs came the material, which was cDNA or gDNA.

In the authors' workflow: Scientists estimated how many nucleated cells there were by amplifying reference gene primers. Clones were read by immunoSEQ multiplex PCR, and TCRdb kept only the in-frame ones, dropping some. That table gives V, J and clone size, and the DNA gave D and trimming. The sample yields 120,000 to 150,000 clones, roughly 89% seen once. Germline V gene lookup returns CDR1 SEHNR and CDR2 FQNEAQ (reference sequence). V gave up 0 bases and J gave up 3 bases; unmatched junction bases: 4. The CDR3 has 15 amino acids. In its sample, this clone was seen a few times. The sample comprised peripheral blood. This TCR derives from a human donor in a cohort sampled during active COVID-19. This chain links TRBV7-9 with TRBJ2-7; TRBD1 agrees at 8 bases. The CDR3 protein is CASSLALTGGYEQYF. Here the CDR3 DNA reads TGTGCCAGCAGCTTAGCGCTTACAGGGGGCTACGAGCAGTACTTC.